The 8 T cell receptor beta chains reported below all come from one sample, sequenced in a study of sequential checkpoint blockade in melanoma. Generated by immunoSEQ multiplex PCR, the TCRdb table keeps only in-frame clones and is missing some. Seen here are about 4,600 clones, 50% to 65% observed once, and the top ten hold roughly 23%. Described treatment: randomized to nivolumab then ipilimumab (arm A) or the reverse (arm B). Source: CD8+ T cells sorted from blood (inferred from file names), taken from a patient given nivolumab and ipilimumab in sequence. Receptor source: a human donor with melanoma.

Here the CDR3 reads CAIRTTSTDTQYF. CDR3 sequence (DNA): TGTGCCATCCGGACAACTAGCACAGATACGCAGTATTTT. The chain joins TRBV7-9 to TRBJ2-3, with TRBD1 as a possible D gene (5 bases). The CDR3 loop spans 13 amino acids. Trimming cost V 10 bases and J 0 bases, with 11 bases left between them. CDR1 SEHNR and CDR2 FQNEAQ come from the germline V gene (reference sequence).

The chain joins TRBV11-2 to TRBJ1-1, with a possible D match to TRBD1 (6 bases). Germline CDR1 SGHAT, CDR2 FQNNGV. Trimming shortened V by 1 base and J by 1 base, and 19 bases separated the two germline ends. This CDR3 region has 18 residues. The CDR3, as DNA: TGTGCCAGCAGCTTAGCGTTGACAGGTACTGACTCGAACACTGAAGCTTTCTTT. Amino acids: CASSLALTGTDSNTEAFF.

By share, this clone ranks as large. This chain joins TRBV7-9 and TRBJ1-1, with D possibly TRBD1 on 5 matching bases. Germline lookup yields CDR1 SEHNR and CDR2 FQNEAQ (reference sequence). Trimming cost V 2 bases and J 8 bases, with 9 bases left between them. The CDR3 is 12 amino acids. The chain's CDR3 is CASSLSGHEAFF. CDR3 DNA sequence: TGTGCCAGCAGCTTAAGTGGACACGAAGCTTTCTTT.

In its sample, this clone was seen a few times. This sequence joins TRBV7-9 and TRBJ2-1, with 9 bases fitting TRBD1. Germline values: CDR1 SEHNR, CDR2 FQNEAQ (reference sequence). The CDR3 totals 15 residues. J gave up 4 bases and V 2 bases, and 3 bases lay outside the gene matches. CDR3 region: CASSLSGQGYNEQFF. CDR3 bases: TGTGCCAGCAGCTTATCGGGACAGGGTTACAATGAGCAGTTCTTC.

The chain has TRBV19 and TRBJ2-1; 10 bases line up with TRBD2. This CDR3 comprises 15 residues. Germline V gives CDR1 LNHDA, CDR2 SQIVND (reference sequence). J gave up 3 bases and V 7 bases, and 6 bases lay outside the gene matches. CDR3 in DNA: TGTGCCAGTACCCTGGGACTAGCGAGCTACAATGAGCAGTTCTTC. It is translated as CASTLGLASYNEQFF.

This clone came up a few times. The chain employs TRBV28 and TRBJ2-7, with 7 bases identical to TRBD2. CDR3 size: 16 residues. J gave up 5 bases and V 3 bases, and 13 bases lay outside the gene matches. Germline loops: CDR1 MDHEN, CDR2 SYDVKM. CDR3 in amino acids: CASSFGGGQWDDEQYF. The DNA for the CDR3 is TGTGCCAGCAGTTTTGGGGGAGGGCAGTGGGACGACGAGCAGTACTTC.

The sample holds a few counts of this clone. The chain couples TRBV12-5 to TRBJ2-3; 7 nucleotides match TRBD2. Germline V gene lookup returns CDR1 LGHNT and CDR2 FRNRAP. V lost 5 bases, J lost 4 bases, and 0 bases stayed unmatched. CDR3 length: 12 amino acids. The CDR3: CASGRGADTQYF. The CDR3 coding sequence is TGTGCTAGTGGTCGGGGGGCAGATACGCAGTATTTT.

Relative to its sample, this clone is medium-sized (0.01 to 0.1%). The chain joins TRBV28 to TRBJ1-4; 9 nucleotides match TRBD1. CDR1 and CDR2 (germline): MDHEN, SYDVKM. The CDR3 length is 19 residues. V lost 5 bases and J lost 7; bases outside the gene matches: 20. DNA for the CDR3: TGTGCCAGCAGTATGATTACCGGGACAGGGACAATAAAGCCTGAAAAACTGTTTTTT. It is translated as CASSMITGTGTIKPEKLFF.